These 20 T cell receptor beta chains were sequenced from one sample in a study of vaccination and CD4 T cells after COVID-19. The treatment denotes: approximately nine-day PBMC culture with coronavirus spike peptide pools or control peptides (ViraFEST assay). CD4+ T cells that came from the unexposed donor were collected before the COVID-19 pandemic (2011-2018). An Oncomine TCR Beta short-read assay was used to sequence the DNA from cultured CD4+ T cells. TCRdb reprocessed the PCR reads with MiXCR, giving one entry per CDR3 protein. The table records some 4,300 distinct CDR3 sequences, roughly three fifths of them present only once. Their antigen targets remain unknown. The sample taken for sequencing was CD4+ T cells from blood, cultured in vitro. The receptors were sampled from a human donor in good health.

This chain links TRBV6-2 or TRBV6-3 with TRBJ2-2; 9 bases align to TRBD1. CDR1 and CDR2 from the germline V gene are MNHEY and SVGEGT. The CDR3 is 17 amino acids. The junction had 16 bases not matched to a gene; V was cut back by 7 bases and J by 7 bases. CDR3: CASKRPSTGGNGGELFF. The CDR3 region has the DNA TGTGCCAGCAAACGCCCTTCGACAGGGGGGAACGGCGGGGAGCTGTTTTTT.

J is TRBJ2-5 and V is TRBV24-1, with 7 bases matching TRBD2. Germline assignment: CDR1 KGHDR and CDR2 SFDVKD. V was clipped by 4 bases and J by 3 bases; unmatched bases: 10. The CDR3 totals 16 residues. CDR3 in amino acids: CATSEGSGREEETQYF. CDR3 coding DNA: TGTGCCACCAGTGAAGGATCGGGGAGGGAGGAAGAGACCCAGTACTTC.

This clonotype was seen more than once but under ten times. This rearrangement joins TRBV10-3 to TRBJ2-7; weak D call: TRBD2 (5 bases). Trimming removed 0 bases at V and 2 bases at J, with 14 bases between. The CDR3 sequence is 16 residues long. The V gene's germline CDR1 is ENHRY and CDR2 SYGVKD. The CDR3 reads CAISESRLVGAYEQYF. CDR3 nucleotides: TGTGCCATCAGTGAGTCTCGGCTAGTCGGGGCCTACGAGCAGTACTTC.

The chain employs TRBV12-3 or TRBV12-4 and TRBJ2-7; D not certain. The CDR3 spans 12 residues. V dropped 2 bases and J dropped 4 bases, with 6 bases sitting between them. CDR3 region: CASSLLGYEQYF. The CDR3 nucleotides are TGTGCCAGCAGTTTATTAGGTTACGAGCAGTACTTC.

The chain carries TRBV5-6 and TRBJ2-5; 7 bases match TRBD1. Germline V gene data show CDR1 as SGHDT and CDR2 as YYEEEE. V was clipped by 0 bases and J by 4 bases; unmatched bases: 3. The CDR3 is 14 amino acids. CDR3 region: CASSLGQGIETQYF. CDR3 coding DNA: TGTGCCAGCAGCTTGGGACAGGGCATAGAGACCCAGTACTTC.

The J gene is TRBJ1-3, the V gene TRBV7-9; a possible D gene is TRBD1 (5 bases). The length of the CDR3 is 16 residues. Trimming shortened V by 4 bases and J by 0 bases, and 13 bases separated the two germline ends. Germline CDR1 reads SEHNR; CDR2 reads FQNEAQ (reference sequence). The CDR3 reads CASSSYGGSSGNTIYF. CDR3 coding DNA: TGTGCCAGCAGCTCCTACGGGGGATCCTCTGGAAACACCATATATTTT.

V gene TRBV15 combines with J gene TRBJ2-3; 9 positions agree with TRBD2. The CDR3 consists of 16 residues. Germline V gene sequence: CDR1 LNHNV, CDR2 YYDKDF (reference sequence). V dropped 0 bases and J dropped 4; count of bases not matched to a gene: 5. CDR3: CATSRDLAGTADTQYF. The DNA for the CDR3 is TGTGCCACCAGCAGAGACCTAGCGGGGACCGCAGATACGCAGTATTTT.

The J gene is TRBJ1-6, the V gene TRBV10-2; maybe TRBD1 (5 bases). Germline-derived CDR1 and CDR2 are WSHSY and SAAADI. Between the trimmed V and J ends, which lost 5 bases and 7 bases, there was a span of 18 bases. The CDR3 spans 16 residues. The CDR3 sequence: CASSLTRDPGNSPLHF. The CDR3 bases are TGCGCCAGCAGTTTAACCCGGGACCCGGGAAATTCACCCCTCCACTTT.

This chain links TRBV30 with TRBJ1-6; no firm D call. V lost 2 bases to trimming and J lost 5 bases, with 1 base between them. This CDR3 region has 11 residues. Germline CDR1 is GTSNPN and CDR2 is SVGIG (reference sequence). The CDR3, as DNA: TGTGCCTGGAGTAATAATTCACCCCTCCACTTT. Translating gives CAWSNNSPLHF.

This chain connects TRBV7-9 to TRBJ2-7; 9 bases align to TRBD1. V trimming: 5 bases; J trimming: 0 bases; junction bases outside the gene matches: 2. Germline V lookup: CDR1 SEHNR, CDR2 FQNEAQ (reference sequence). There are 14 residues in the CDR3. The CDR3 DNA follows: TGTGCCAGCAGCGAGACAGGGGGCTCCTACGAGCAGTACTTC. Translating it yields CASSETGGSYEQYF.

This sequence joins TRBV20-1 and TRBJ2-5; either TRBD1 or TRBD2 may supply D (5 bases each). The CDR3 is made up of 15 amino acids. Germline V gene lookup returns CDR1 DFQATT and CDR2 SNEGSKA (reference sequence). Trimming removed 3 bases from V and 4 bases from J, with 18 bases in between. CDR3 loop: CSARNPTRGAETQYF. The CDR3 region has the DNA TGCAGTGCTAGGAATCCTACGAGGGGCGCAGAGACCCAGTACTTC.

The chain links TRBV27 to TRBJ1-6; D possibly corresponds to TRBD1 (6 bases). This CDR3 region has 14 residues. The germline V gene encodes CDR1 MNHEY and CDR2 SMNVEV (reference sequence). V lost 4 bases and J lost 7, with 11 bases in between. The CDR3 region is CASSWTDSNSPLHF. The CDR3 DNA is TGTGCCAGCAGTTGGACAGATTCCAATTCACCCCTCCACTTT.

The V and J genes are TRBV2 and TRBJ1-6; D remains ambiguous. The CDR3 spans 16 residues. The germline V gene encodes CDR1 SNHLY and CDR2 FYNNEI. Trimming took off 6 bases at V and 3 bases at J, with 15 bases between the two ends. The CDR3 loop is CASRLRQQFYNSPLHF. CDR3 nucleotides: TGTGCCAGCAGACTCCGACAACAATTCTATAATTCACCCCTCCACTTT.

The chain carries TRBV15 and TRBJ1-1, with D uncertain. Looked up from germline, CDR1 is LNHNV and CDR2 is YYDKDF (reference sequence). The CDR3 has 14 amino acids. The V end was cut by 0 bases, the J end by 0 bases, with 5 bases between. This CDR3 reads CATSRDLMNTEAFF. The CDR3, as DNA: TGTGCCACCAGCAGAGATTTAATGAACACTGAAGCTTTCTTT.

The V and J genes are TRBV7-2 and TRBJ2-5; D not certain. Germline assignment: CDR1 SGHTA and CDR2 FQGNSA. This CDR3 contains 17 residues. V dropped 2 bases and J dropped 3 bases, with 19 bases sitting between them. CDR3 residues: CASSLWPLNHLEETQYF. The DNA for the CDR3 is TGTGCCAGCAGCTTATGGCCCTTGAACCACCTTGAAGAGACCCAGTACTTC.

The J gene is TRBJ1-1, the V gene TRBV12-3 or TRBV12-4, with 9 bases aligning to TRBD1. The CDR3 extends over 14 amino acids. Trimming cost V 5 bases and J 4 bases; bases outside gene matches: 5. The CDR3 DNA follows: TGTGCCAGCAGTCTACTACAGGGGGCCACTGAAGCTTTCTTT. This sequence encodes CASSLLQGATEAFF.

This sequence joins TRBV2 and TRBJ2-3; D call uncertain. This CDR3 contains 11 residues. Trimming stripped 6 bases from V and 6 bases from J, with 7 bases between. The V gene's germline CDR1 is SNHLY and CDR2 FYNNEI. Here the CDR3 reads CASRGYDTQYF. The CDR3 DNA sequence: TGTGCCAGCAGGGGGTACGATACGCAGTATTTT.

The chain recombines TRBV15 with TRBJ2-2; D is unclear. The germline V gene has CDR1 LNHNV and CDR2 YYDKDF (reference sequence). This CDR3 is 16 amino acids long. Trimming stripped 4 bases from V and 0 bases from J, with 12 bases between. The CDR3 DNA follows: TGTGCCACCAGCACGAGGACGGTTTCGAACACCGGGGAGCTGTTTTTT. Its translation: CATSTRTVSNTGELFF.

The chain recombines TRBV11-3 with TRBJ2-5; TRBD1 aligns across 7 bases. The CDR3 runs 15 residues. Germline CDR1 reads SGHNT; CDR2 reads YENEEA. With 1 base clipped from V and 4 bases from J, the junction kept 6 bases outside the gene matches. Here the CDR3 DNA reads TGTGCCAGCAGCTTAGGAGGGGGCGCGTCAGAGACCCAGTACTTC. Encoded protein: CASSLGGGASETQYF.

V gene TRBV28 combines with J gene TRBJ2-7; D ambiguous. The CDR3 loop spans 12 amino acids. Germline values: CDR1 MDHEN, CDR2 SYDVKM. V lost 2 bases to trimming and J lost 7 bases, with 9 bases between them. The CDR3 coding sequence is TGTGCCAGCAGTTTAAGGGCCATGGAGCAGTACTTC. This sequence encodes CASSLRAMEQYF.